The sequence of this T cell receptor (beta chain) was determined in a study of blood T cells in healthy people across ages (dated by TCRdb to between 2014 and 2017). With regard to the full study: Template switching captured roughly one uniquely barcoded TCR beta cDNA molecule per two T cells in model experiments. The study measured age-related changes in TCR beta repertoire diversity using deep sequencing normalized with unique cDNA molecular identifiers. The donors were divided into four age groups: young (average roughly 17 years), middle-aged (almost 40), aged (approximately 62) and long-lived (roughly 82). Donors of different ages were randomly distributed across sequencing lanes to avoid experimental bias. The study analyzed two additional independent replicas of 1 million unique cDNA reads from the same blood draw for two donors, one aged 18 to 30 and one aged 80 or older.

Overall study results and their limits: Because the CMV infection status of the donors was unknown, age-related changes in expanded clonotypes may potentially have been confounded. Since profiling was done on bulk unsorted PBMCs, naive and antigen-experienced compartments could not be conclusively compared. Compared with the aged group, the long-lived group had more naive CD4+ T cells, fewer expanded clones and increased TCR diversity, a pattern suggesting age selection. Observed TCR beta diversity per million T cells fell roughly linearly with age, and a significant reduction was already apparent by age roughly 40. Estimates of total diversity based on one million sequenced T cells were considered lower bounds and underestimates. Observed TCR beta diversity correlated strongly with the percentage of naive T cells measured by flow cytometry.

The CDR3 spans 17 residues, from the cysteine through the phenylalanine. Just the 51-base CDR3 DNA is kept, in frame starting at base 1. Trimming accounts for 4 bases at V and 5 bases at J, while the number of junction bases matched to no gene is 16. Reading the germline V gene gives CDR1 SGDLS and CDR2 YYNGEE. Library generation was performed with 5' RACE. The sample was run on an Illumina HiSeq 2500. A second PCR of roughly 7 to 12 cycles was performed with a sample-barcoded 5' primer and a J-beta primer mix. Each TCR beta cDNA molecule received a unique molecular identifier from a template-switch 5' adaptor carrying 12 random nucleotides. At least 3 million CDR3-containing paired-end reads were obtained from each sample. All of the RNA was converted into first-strand cDNA using the Mint cDNA synthesis kit, with a TRBC-specific oligonucleotide serving as the primer. Following uracil-DNA glycosylase treatment, a first 18-cycle PCR with universal primers M1SS and BC2_uni_R was performed on all cDNA. The authors' pipeline ran thus. Normalization of each sample was performed by random selection of 1 million high-quality reads, each carrying a distinct molecular identifier. Instead of being binned into consensus sequences, reads with shared molecular identifiers were discarded. MiTCR, run with a Q25 quality threshold and the strictest error-elimination algorithm, handled CDR3 identification, clonotype clustering and error correction. A nonparametric unseen species model with Euler transformation was used to estimate lower-bound total TCR beta diversity. The public reads were quality trimmed at Q25 with fastp and then assembled into clones with MiXCR by TCRdb, keeping productive beta chains. Entries that share a CDR3 protein sequence are merged under the most common genes and DNA. The V and J calls come from TCRdb's annotation, not from the publication. This sample holds about 1.1 million distinct CDR3 sequences; approximately 38% were observed only once. 10% to 15% of the sample goes to the ten largest clones.

As to this clonotype: Its antigen specificity is not known. No base quality values were provided; no much bigger clone lies one nucleotide off.

The donors were 40 or so Caucasian individuals from Russia, aged roughly 6 to 100 years, who were systemically healthy. Around 10 milliliters of peripheral blood were collected from each donor into EDTA-treated Vacutainer tubes. Ficoll-Paque density-gradient centrifugation was used to isolate PBMCs, with at least 6.5 million obtained per sample. Total RNA, at least 5 micrograms per sample, was extracted from PBMCs with Trizol reagent. Naive CD45RAhigh/CD27high T cell percentages were measured by flow cytometry on a PBMC aliquot from every donor. Recombination joined TRBV9 with TRBJ1-1, with TRBD1 matching 8 junction bases. Sequencing was performed on blood. This receptor was obtained from a young man in good health. The CDR3 region: CASSPSGAGGGRTEAFF. The nucleotides read TGTGCCAGCAGCCCGAGTGGGGCAGGGGGCGGGAGGACTGAAGCTTTCTTT.